This T cell receptor beta chain was recovered during a study of blood T cell repertoires in COVID-19 (dated by TCRdb to 2020 to 2022). With respect to the entire study: The collaborator samples originated in the United States, Italy and Spain and spanned the acute and convalescent phases of COVID-19. The prospective study material was composed of cDNA or gDNA derived from T cells, B-cell-depleted T cells, or PBMCs. Subjects who had been exposed to COVID-19, were actively infected with it, or had recovered from it provided the deeply sampled blood TCRbeta repertoires that made up the dataset. The repertoires were released in a freely available public database meant as a resource for research on the immune response to SARS-CoV-2. Samples were obtained from the ongoing ImmuneRACE study (first 160 participants) and from roughly 1,300 subjects provided by 6 global collaborators. A de-identified subject ID, COVID-19 status, age in years and sex were almost always included in the sample metadata. Where available, HLA class I and class II types were obtained from metadata supplied by the sample provider rather than from assay-based typing.

Worth noting for this clone: Its antigen is still unknown. Per-base quality was not reported, and no clone a single base away is much larger than it.

Enrolling through a virtual design, the prospective study's participants ranged in age from roughly 18 to 89 years and lived across roughly 23 United States geographic areas. In the prospective study, cohorts were assigned on the basis of participant-reported clinical history obtained from a screening survey and a study questionnaire. Recovered participants in ImmuneRACE Cohort 3 were defined as having two consecutive negative NP/OP PCR tests, clearance from a healthcare professional, or resolution of symptoms. In the prospective study, mobile phlebotomists collected whole blood, serum and a nasopharyngeal or oropharyngeal swab from each participant. Over a roughly 2-month period, participants in the prospective study had the option of providing additional blood draws and questionnaires. Blood samples from the prospective study were shipped frozen or at room temperature prior to DNA extraction.

TCRbeta CDR3 regions were amplified from genomic DNA using the immunoSEQ Assay, a bias-controlled multiplex PCR. As for the original processing: Nucleated cell counts per sample were estimated from amplification of reference gene primers within the assay. To quantify the absolute abundance of each unique TCRbeta CDR3 rearrangement, sequence reads were collapsed and filtered. For each sample, productive Simpson clonality was calculated by taking the square root of Simpson's diversity index across productive rearrangements. TCRdb limited this immuneACCESS table to in-frame rearrangements with V and J called. A share of clones is missing; checked studies link under half to unresolved V genes, and the rest is unexplained. The DNA gave D and trimming, while V, J and clone size come from that table. The sample has hundreds of thousands of clones on record, around 91% of them singletons. The ten largest clonotypes hold roughly 8.9% of the sample.

The CDR3 runs 15 residues from the cysteine to the phenylalanine. Just CDR3 DNA is preserved here, 45 bases in frame from base 1. V trim: 1 base; J trim: 7 bases; unmatched bases: 6. Based on the germline V gene, the CDR1 and CDR2 sequences are SGHVS and FQNEAQ. Study-wide conclusions, independent of this receptor: The quantity of clinical and demographic metadata differed by source and by participant and was supplied without curation.

The receptor was derived from a woman aged 40 to 49 who had recovered from COVID-19. The sequenced material came from PBMCs or T cells enriched from blood (not recorded which). The sequence joins TRBV7-8 to TRBJ2-1, with 8 central nucleotides matching TRBD2. The DNA sequence reads TGTGCCAGCAGCTTAGTGGCGGGAGGAAGGAATGAGCAGTTCTTC. This codes for CASSLVAGGRNEQFF. Here the CDR3 is joined to the reference TRBV7-8 and TRBJ2-1 genes, and the full variable domain is: GAGVSQSPRYKVAKRGQDVALRCDPISGHVSLFWYQQALGQGPEFLTYFQNEAQLDKSGLPSDRFFAERPEGSVSTLKIQRTQQEDSAVYLCASSLVAGGRNEQFFGPGTRLTVL.